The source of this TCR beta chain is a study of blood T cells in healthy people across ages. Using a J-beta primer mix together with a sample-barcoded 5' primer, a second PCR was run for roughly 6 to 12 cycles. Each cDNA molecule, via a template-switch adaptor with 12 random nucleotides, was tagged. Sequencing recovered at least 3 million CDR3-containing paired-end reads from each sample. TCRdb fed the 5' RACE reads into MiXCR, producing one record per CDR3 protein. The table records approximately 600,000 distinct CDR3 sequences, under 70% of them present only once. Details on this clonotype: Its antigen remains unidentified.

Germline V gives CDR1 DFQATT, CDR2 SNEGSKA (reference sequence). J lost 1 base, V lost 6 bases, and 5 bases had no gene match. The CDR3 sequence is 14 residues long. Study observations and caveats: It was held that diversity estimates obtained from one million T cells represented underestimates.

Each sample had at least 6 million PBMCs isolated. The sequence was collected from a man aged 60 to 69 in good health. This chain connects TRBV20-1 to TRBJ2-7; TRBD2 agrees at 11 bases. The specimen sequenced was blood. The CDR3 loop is CSAVAGGTSYEQYF. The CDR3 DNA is TGCAGTGCGGTAGCGGGGGGGACTTCCTACGAGCAGTACTTC.